The table lists the clone carrying this T cell receptor beta chain with a count of one. The antigen remains undetermined. Naive CD8 cells lacked CD45RO and underwent positive selection for CCR7, leaving out terminally differentiated effector memory CD45RA+ cells. Healthy HIV-negative adults with no recent acute infections or vaccinations were recruited as donors. The data originate from a study of shared clonotypes between healthy human individuals. Study-wide results and caveats: Large depth notwithstanding, sorted-subset sequencing proved incomplete by rarefaction.

In the authors' workflow: Junction-only immunoSEQ sequences carried no quality scores, so filtering differed. Profiling relied on immunoSEQ multiplex PCR, and the TCRdb table lists in-frame clones only, not all of them. D and trimming come from the DNA, and the V and J calls and clone size come from that table. The repertoire holds 500,000 to 700,000 clones, with 85% to 95% as singletons. The sequencing input was naive CD8+ T cells sorted from blood. The TCR originated in a woman aged 30 to 39 in good health.

The CDR3 nucleotides are TGTGCCAGCAGTGGATATCAGGGTTACAATGAGCAGTTCTTC. Translated: CASSGYQGYNEQFF. V is TRBV27 and J is TRBJ2-1, with D maybe TRBD1 (5 bases). The germline V gene encodes CDR1 MNHEY and CDR2 SMNVEV (reference sequence). This CDR3 has 14 residues. Trimming removed 5 bases from V and 4 bases from J, with 12 bases in between.